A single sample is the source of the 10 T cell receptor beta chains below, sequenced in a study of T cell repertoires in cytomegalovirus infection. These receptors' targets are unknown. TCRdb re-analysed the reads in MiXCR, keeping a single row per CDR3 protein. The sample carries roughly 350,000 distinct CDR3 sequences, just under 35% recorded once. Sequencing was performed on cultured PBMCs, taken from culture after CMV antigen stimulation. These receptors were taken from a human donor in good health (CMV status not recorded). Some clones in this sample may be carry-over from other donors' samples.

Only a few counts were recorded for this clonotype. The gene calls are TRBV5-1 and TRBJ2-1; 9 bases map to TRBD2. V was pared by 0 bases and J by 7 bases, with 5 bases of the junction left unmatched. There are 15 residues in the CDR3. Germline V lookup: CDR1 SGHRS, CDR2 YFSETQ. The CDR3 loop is CASSLVAGEVNEQFF. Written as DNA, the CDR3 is TGCGCCAGCAGCTTGGTAGCGGGAGAGGTTAATGAGCAGTTCTTC.

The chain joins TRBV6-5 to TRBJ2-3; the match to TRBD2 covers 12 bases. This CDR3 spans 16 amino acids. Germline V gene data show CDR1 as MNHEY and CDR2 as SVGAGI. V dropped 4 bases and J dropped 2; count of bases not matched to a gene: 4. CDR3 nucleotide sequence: TGTGCCAGCAGTTTGGGACTAGCGGGTAACACAGATACGCAGTATTTT. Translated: CASSLGLAGNTDTQYF.

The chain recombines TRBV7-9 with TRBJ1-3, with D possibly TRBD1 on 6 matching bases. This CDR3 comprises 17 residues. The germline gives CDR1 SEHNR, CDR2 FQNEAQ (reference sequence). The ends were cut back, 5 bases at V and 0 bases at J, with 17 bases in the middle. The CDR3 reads CASSPPRTASSGNTIYF. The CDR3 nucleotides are TGTGCCAGCAGCCCACCACGGACAGCAAGCTCTGGAAACACCATATATTTT. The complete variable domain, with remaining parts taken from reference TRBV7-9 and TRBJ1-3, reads DTGVSQNPRHKITKRGQNVTFRCDPISEHNRLYWYRQTLGQGPEFLTYFQNEAQLEKSRLLSDRFSAERPKGSFSTLEIQRTEQGDSAMYLCASSPPRTASSGNTIYFGEGSWLTVV.

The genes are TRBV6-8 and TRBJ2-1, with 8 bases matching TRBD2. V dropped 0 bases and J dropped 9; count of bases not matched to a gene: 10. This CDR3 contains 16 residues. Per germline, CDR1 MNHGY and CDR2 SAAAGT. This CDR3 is CASSYSRPAGAGEQFF. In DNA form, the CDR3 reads TGTGCCAGCAGTTACTCGAGACCAGCGGGAGCCGGTGAGCAGTTCTTC.

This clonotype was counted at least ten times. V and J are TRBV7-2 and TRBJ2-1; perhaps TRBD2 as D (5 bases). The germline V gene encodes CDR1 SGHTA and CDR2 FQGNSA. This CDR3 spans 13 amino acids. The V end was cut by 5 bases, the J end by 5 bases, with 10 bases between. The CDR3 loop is CASSALGNNEQFF. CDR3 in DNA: TGTGCCAGCAGCGCCCTCGGGAACAATGAGCAGTTCTTC.

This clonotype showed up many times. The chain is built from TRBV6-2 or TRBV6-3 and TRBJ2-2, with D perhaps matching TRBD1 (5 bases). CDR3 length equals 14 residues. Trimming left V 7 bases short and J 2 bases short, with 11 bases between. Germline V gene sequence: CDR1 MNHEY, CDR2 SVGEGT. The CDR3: CASNQGLNTGELFF. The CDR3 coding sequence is TGTGCCAGCAACCAGGGTCTTAACACCGGGGAGCTGTTTTTT.

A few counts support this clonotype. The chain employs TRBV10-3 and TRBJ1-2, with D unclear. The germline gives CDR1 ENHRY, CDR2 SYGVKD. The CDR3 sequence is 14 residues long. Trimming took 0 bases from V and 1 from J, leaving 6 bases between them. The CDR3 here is CAISESKVNYGYTF. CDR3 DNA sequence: TGTGCCATCAGTGAGTCTAAGGTTAACTATGGCTACACCTTC.

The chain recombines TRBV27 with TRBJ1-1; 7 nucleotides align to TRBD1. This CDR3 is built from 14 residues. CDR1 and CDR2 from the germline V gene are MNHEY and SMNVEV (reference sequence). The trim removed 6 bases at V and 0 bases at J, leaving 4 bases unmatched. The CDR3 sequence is CASRTDRMNTEAFF. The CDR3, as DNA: TGTGCCAGCAGAACGGACAGGATGAACACTGAAGCTTTCTTT.

The CDR3 DNA follows: TGTGCCAGCAGCGACCGGGCCGGACAGTCCTACGAGCAGTACTTC. It codes for CASSDRAGQSYEQYF. The rearrangement links TRBV7-2 to TRBJ2-7, with D perhaps matching TRBD1 (6 bases). Germline assignment: CDR1 SGHTA and CDR2 FQGNSA. V shed 5 bases and J shed 1 base, with 15 bases lying between them. This CDR3 has 15 residues.

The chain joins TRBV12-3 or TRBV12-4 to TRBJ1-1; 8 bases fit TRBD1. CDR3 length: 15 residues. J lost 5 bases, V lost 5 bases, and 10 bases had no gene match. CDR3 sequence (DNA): TGTGCCAGCAGTGCCAAGGACAGGGAAACAACTGAAGCTTTCTTT. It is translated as CASSAKDRETTEAFF.